The rows below give T cell receptor beta chains drawn from one sample of a study of early T cells in non-severe SARS-CoV-2 infection. Each CDR3 protein is one row after TCRdb ran MiXCR on the 5' RACE reads. The sample includes 85,000 to 95,000 distinct CDR3 sequences, over 15% of them seen just once. This specimen consisted of whole blood, obtained at baseline. The receptors were gathered from an adult who was a healthcare worker with PCR-confirmed SARS-CoV-2 infection or an uninfected control (not recorded which). The CDR3 runs from the conserved cysteine through the conserved F or W. A D gene is named only where the DNA matches it firmly. Some rows mark clone size as missing; the rest say once, few, many or name a class of expanded clone.

size: few
D: NA
V: TRBV20-1
J: TRBJ2-7
DNA: TGCAGTGCTATGGTAGGGAGCACTACGACGGGGCAGTACTTC
CDR3: CSAMVGSTTTGQYF

size: NA
D: NA
V: TRBV19
J: TRBJ1-5
DNA: TGTGCCAGTAGTACCCAAAATCAGCCCCAGCATTTT
CDR3: CASSTQNQPQHF

size: few
D: TRBD2
V: TRBV7-2
J: TRBJ2-7
DNA: TGTGCCAGCAGACCCGCCCGGGGGGGACGGAACTACGAGCAGTACTTC
CDR3: CASRPARGGRNYEQYF

size: NA
D: NA
V: TRBV12-3/TRBV12-4
J: TRBJ1-1
DNA: TGTGCCAGCAGTTTTGCGGGTGGTGAAGCTTTCTTT
CDR3: CASSFAGGEAFF

size: many
D: NA
V: TRBV5-6
J: TRBJ2-1
DNA: TGTGCCAGCAGCGGGCTGGACCCGACGGCTGGGAATGAGCAGTTCTTC
CDR3: CASSGLDPTAGNEQFF

size: NA
D: TRBD1
V: TRBV7-9
J: TRBJ2-6
DNA: TGTGCCAGCAGCCGATACAGGGGGTCTGGGGCCAACGTCCTGACTTTC
CDR3: CASSRYRGSGANVLTF

size: many
D: NA
V: TRBV7-9
J: TRBJ2-5
DNA: TGTGCCAGCAGCCGGAGGGCCAGAGAGACCCAGTACTTC
CDR3: CASSRRARETQYF

size: NA
D: NA
V: TRBV28
J: TRBJ1-1
DNA: TGTGCCAGCAGTTTTGGGGGCTGGTCGGAAGCTTTCTTT
CDR3: CASSFGGWSEAFF

size: few
D: NA
V: TRBV5-1
J: TRBJ1-5
DNA: TGCGTCAGCAGCTTAAGCAGGCGGGCAAATCAGCCCCAGCATTTT
CDR3: CVSSLSRRANQPQHF

size: few
D: TRBD2
V: TRBV4-1
J: TRBJ2-5
DNA: TGCGCCAGCAGCCTCTTGGGGACTAAAGAGACCCAGTACTTC
CDR3: CASSLLGTKETQYF

size: few
D: NA
V: TRBV7-9
J: TRBJ2-7
DNA: TGTGCCAGCAGCTTAGAACGCGCCTACGAGCAGTACTTC
CDR3: CASSLERAYEQYF

size: many
D: NA
V: TRBV20-1
J: TRBJ2-4
DNA: TGCAGTGCTGAGGGACCCCTCTTCAACATTCAGTACTTC
CDR3: CSAEGPLFNIQYF

size: NA
D: TRBD2
V: TRBV2
J: TRBJ2-2
DNA: TGTGCCAGCAGTACTGCTAGCGGGAGAACGGACACCGGGGAGCTGTTTTTT
CDR3: CASSTASGRTDTGELFF

size: many
D: TRBD2
V: TRBV5-1
J: TRBJ2-5
DNA: TGCGCCAGCAGCTCCTCTAGCGGGAGGTTTAAAGAGACCCAGTACTTC
CDR3: CASSSSSGRFKETQYF

size: many
D: NA
V: TRBV12-3/TRBV12-4
J: TRBJ1-1
DNA: TGTGCCAGCAGCAGTACGATGAACACTGAAGCTTTCTTT
CDR3: CASSSTMNTEAFF

size: NA
D: TRBD2
V: TRBV5-6
J: TRBJ2-5
DNA: TGTGCCAGCAGCCCCTTAGCGGGAGGAAGAGAGACCCAGTACTTC
CDR3: CASSPLAGGRETQYF

size: NA
D: TRBD1
V: TRBV6-5
J: TRBJ2-7
DNA: TGTGCCAGCAGTCGACAGGGCTCCTACGAGCAGTACTTC
CDR3: CASSRQGSYEQYF

size: NA
D: NA
V: TRBV7-9
J: TRBJ2-7
DNA: TGTGCCAGCAGCCCCCAGGGGGGCGAGCAGTACTTC
CDR3: CASSPQGGEQYF

size: NA
D: NA
V: TRBV28
J: TRBJ2-1
DNA: TGTGCCAGCAGTTTGGTGGAGGCGGGCTACAATGAGCAGTTCTTC
CDR3: CASSLVEAGYNEQFF

size: few
D: TRBD1
V: TRBV12-3/TRBV12-4
J: TRBJ1-1
DNA: TGTGCCAGCAGACGGACAGGCCGGGGAGGCACTGAAGCTTTCTTT
CDR3: CASRRTGRGGTEAFF

size: NA
D: NA
V: TRBV7-9
J: TRBJ2-1
DNA: TGTGCCAGCAGCTTCGAGGGTTATGAGCAGTTCTTC
CDR3: CASSFEGYEQFF

size: NA
D: TRBD2
V: TRBV7-2
J: TRBJ2-1
DNA: TGTGCCAGCAGCTCCCTCCAGGCGGGAGGTGTGAGTGAGCAGTTCTTC
CDR3: CASSSLQAGGVSEQFF

size: NA
D: NA
V: TRBV5-5
J: TRBJ2-6
DNA: TGTGCCAGCAGCCGACACGTCGCTGGGGCCAACGTCCTGACTTTC
CDR3: CASSRHVAGANVLTF

size: many
D: TRBD2
V: TRBV7-9
J: TRBJ2-1
DNA: TGTGCCAGCAGCTCGATCGGACTAGCGGAACCCTCCCCCCATGAGCAGTTCTTC
CDR3: CASSSIGLAEPSPHEQFF

size: many
D: NA
V: TRBV30
J: TRBJ1-2
DNA: TGTGCCTGGGGGAATGGAGGGGCTGGTGGCTACACCTTC
CDR3: CAWGNGGAGGYTF

size: NA
D: TRBD2
V: TRBV4-3
J: TRBJ2-5
DNA: TGCGCCAGCAGCCAAGATATGGCGGGAGGGCCGTTACAAGAGACCCAGTACTTC
CDR3: CASSQDMAGGPLQETQYF

size: few
D: TRBD1
V: TRBV14
J: TRBJ2-2
DNA: TGTGCCAGCAGTATACAGGGGACCGGGGAGCTGTTTTTT
CDR3: CASSIQGTGELFF

size: many
D: NA
V: TRBV6-1
J: TRBJ1-4
DNA: TGTGCCAGCAGAGTAGGGATTCGGAAAAAACTGTTTTTT
CDR3: CASRVGIRKKLFF

size: NA
D: NA
V: TRBV24-1
J: TRBJ2-2
DNA: TGTGCCACCAGTGGAATTAAGACCGGGGAGCTGTTTTTT
CDR3: CATSGIKTGELFF

size: NA
D: TRBD2
V: TRBV12-3/TRBV12-4
J: TRBJ2-5
DNA: TGTGCCAGCAGACCGACTAGCGGGAGGGAGACCCAGTACTTC
CDR3: CASRPTSGRETQYF

size: NA
D: TRBD2
V: TRBV5-1
J: TRBJ2-3
DNA: TGCGCCAGCAGCCCTGCCGGGACTAGCGGCACAGATACGCAGTATTTT
CDR3: CASSPAGTSGTDTQYF

size: few
D: TRBD1
V: TRBV4-1
J: TRBJ2-2
DNA: TGCGCCAGCGGGCTCAATAGATACAGGGGCACCGGGGAGCTGTTTTTT
CDR3: CASGLNRYRGTGELFF